The 5 T cell receptor beta chains presented below share a single source sample, sequenced in a study of cytomegalovirus exposure and HLA in healthy donors. In the PCR, 60 Vbeta and 13 Jbeta primers were used. Measured with immunoSEQ multiplex PCR; TCRdb has only the in-frame clones, and not every one. The sample consists of about 130,000 clones, approximately 85% of them appearing once. Input material: PBMCs. Receptors originate from a woman aged 25 to 39 in good health and CMV-seropositive.

CDR3 in amino acids: CASSSGLPNEQFF. In nucleotides, the CDR3 is TGTGCCAGCAGCTCGGGACTTCCCAATGAGCAGTTCTTC. The chain joins TRBV11-2 to TRBJ2-1; D is possibly TRBD2 (6 bases). The germline V and J ends were trimmed by 4 bases and 6 bases, with 10 bases remaining between them. Germline lookup yields CDR1 SGHAT and CDR2 FQNNGV. This CDR3 is 13 amino acids long.

This clone was detected only once. The J gene is TRBJ2-5, the V gene TRBV28, with 8 bases fitting TRBD1. J was trimmed by 2 bases and V by 4 bases; bases with no gene match: 3. The CDR3 spans 14 residues. Germline lookup yields CDR1 MDHEN and CDR2 SYDVKM. The CDR3: CASSYRGTQETQYF. In DNA, the CDR3 is TGTGCCAGCAGTTACAGGGGGACTCAAGAGACCCAGTACTTC.

The rearrangement links TRBV28 to TRBJ1-1; D is unresolved. This CDR3 comprises 15 residues. V shed 3 bases and J shed 0 bases, with 11 bases lying between them. The V gene's germline CDR1 is MDHEN and CDR2 SYDVKM. The DNA of the CDR3 is TGTGCCAGCAGTTTTATAGACACTTTGAACACTGAAGCTTTCTTT. Amino acid sequence: CASSFIDTLNTEAFF.

The chain links TRBV5-6 to TRBJ1-4; 8 bases map to TRBD1. V lost 4 bases to trimming and J lost 4 bases; unmatched junction nucleotides: 3. The germline CDR1 and CDR2 sequences are SGHDT and YYEEEE. The CDR3 sequence is 14 residues long. The CDR3 region has the DNA TGTGCCAGCAGCGCGGGACAGGATAATGAAAAACTGTTTTTT. This translates into CASSAGQDNEKLFF.

The chain uses TRBV1 and TRBJ1-1; no check of the table's D call, TRBD1, against the DNA was made. TRBV1 is a pseudogene. The CDR3 totals 15 residues. The CDR3 sequence: CTSNRTGDGNTEAFF. In nucleotides, the CDR3 is TGCACCAGCAATAGGACAGGGGATGGAAACACTGAAGCTTTCTTT.